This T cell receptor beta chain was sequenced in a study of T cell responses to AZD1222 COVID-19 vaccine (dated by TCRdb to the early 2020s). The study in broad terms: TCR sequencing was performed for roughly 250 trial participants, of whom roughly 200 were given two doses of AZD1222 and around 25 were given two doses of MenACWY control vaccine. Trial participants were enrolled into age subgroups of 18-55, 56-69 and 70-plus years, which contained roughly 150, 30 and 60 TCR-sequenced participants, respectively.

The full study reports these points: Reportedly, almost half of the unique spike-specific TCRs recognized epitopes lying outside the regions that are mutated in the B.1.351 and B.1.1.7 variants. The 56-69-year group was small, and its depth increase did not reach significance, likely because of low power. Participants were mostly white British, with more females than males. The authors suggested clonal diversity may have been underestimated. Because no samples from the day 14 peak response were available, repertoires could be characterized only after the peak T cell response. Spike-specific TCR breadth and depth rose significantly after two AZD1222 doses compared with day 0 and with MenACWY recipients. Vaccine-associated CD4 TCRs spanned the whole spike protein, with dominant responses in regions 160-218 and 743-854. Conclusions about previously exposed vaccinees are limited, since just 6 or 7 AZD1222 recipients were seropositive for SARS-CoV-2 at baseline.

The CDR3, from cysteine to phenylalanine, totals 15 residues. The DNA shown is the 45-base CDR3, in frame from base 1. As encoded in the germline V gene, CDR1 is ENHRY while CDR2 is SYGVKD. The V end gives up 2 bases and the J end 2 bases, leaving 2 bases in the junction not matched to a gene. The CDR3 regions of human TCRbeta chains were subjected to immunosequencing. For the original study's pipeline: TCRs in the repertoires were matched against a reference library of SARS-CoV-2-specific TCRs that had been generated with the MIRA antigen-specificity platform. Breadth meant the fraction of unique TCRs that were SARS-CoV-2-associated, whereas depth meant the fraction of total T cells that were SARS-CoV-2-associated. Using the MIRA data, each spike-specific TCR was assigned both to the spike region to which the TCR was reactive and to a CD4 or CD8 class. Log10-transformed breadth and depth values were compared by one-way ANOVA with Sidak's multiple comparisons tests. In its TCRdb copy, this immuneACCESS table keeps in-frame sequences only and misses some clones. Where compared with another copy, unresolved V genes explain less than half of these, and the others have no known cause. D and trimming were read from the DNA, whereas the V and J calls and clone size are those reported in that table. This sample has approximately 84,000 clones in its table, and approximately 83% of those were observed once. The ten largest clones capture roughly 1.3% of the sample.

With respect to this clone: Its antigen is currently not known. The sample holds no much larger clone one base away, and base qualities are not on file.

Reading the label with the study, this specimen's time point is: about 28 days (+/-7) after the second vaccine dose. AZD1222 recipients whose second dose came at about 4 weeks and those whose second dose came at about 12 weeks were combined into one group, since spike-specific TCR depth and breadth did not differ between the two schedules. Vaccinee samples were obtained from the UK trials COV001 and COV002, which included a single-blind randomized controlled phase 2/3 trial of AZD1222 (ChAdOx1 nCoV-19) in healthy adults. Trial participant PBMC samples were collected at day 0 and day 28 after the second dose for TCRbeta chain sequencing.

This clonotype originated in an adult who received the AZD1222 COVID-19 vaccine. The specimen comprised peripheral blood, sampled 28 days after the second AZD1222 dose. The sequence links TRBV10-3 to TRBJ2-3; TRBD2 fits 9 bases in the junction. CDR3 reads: CAISEGTSTTDTQYF. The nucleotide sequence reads TGTGCCATCAGTGAGGGGACTAGCACCACAGATACGCAGTATTTT.